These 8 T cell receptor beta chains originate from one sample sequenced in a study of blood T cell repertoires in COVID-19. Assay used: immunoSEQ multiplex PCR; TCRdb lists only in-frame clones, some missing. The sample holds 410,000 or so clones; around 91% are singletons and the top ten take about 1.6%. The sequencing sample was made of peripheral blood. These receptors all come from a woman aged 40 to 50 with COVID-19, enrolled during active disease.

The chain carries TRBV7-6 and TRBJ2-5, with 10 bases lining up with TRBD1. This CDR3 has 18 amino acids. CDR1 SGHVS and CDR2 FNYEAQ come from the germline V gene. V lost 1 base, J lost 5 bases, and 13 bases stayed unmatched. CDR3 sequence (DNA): TGTGCCAGCAGCTTAGGAGGGGTGACAGGGGGCCGGGGGGAGACCCAGTACTTC. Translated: CASSLGGVTGGRGETQYF. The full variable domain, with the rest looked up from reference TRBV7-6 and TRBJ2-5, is GAGVSQSPRYKVTKRGQDVALRCDPISGHVSLYWYRQALGQGPEFLTYFNYEAQQDKSGLPNDRFSAERPEGSISTLTIQRTEQRDSAMYRCASSLGGVTGGRGETQYFGPGTRLLVL.

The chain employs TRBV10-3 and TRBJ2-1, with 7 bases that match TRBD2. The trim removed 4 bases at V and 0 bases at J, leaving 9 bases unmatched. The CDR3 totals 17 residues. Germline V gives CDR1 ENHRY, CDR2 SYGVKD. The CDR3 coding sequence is TGTGCCATCAGTGGGGGGAGGACTAGTAGCTCCTACAATGAGCAGTTCTTC. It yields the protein CAISGGRTSSSYNEQFF.

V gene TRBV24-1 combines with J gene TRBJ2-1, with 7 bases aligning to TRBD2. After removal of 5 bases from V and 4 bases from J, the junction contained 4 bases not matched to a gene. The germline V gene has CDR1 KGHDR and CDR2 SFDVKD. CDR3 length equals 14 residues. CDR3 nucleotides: TGTGCCACCAGTGTCCCGGGGGGTTACAATGAGCAGTTCTTC. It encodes CATSVPGGYNEQFF.

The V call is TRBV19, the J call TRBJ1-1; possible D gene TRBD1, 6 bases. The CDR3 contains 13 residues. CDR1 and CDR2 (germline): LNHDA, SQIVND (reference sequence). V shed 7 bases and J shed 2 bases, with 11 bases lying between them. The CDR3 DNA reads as TGTGCCAGTATAAACAGGGCTAACACTGAAGCTTTCTTT. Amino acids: CASINRANTEAFF.

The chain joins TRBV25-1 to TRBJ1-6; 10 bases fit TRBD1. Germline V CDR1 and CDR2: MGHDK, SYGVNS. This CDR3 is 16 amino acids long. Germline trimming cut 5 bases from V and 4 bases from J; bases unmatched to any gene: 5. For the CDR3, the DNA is TGTGCCAGCAGTCCTCGGACAGGGGGTTATAATTCACCCCTCCACTTT. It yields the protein CASSPRTGGYNSPLHF.

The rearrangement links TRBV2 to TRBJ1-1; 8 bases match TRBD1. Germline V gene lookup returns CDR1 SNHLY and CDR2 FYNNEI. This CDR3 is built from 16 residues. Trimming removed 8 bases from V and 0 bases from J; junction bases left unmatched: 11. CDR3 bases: TGTGCCAGCTTAGGACAGGGCAGAGGTGTGAACACTGAAGCTTTCTTT. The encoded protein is CASLGQGRGVNTEAFF.

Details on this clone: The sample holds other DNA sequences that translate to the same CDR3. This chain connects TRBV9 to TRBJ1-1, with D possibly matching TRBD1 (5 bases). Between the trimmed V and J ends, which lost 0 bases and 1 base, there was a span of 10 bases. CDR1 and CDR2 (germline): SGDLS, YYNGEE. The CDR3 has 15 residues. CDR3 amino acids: CASSVDPGPNTEAFF. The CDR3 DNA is TGTGCCAGCAGCGTAGATCCAGGGCCGAACACTGAAGCTTTCTTT.

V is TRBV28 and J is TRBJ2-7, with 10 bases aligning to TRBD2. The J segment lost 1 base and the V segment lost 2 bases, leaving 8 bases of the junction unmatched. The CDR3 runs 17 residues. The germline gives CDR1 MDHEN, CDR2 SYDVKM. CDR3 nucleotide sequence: TGTGCCAGCAGTTTAGGGCTAGCGGGGGCCTTATCCTACGAGCAGTACTTC. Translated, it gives CASSLGLAGALSYEQYF. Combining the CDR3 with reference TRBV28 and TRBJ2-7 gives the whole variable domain DVKVTQSSRYLVKRTGEKVFLECVQDMDHENMFWYRQDPGLGLRLIYFSYDVKMKEKGDIPEGYSVSREKKERFSLILESASTNQTSMYLCASSLGLAGALSYEQYFGPGTRLTVT.